This entry concerns a single T cell receptor (beta chain). Its antigen is not identified. The sample originates from a study of PD-1 blockade in classical Hodgkin lymphoma. Trimming shortened V by 1 base and J by 0 bases, and 15 bases separated the two germline ends. The germline V gene has CDR1 GTSNPN and CDR2 SVGIG (reference sequence). The CDR3 spans 16 residues. Repertoires were generated with immunoSEQ multiplex PCR, while TCRdb's copy carries only in-frame clones and drops some. Of roughly 10,000 clones listed, approximately 74% are singletons. Time point described: cycle 4 day 1 (C4D1), after about 6 weeks of nivolumab. Relapse was seen in all patients after autologous stem cell transplantation, and brentuximab vedotin exposure was variable. Through magnetic negative selection, CD8+ T cells were separated from PBMCs that had been thawed. Study-wide results and limits: Patients with a complete response exhibited baseline diversity comparable to newly diagnosed patients. Some patients started nivolumab under 1 year after ASCT, and they were excluded. Newly diagnosed patients reportedly had lower baseline TCR diversity than healthy donors.

The V and J genes are TRBV30 and TRBJ1-1; tentative D call: TRBD1 (5 bases). The sequence came from a human donor with classical Hodgkin lymphoma. The sequencing used CD8+ T cells from blood, collected before the fourth cycle of nivolumab. CDR3 sequence: CAWSAGTGGLNTEAFF. The DNA for the CDR3 is TGTGCCTGGAGTGCCGGGACGGGAGGGTTGAACACTGAAGCTTTCTTT.